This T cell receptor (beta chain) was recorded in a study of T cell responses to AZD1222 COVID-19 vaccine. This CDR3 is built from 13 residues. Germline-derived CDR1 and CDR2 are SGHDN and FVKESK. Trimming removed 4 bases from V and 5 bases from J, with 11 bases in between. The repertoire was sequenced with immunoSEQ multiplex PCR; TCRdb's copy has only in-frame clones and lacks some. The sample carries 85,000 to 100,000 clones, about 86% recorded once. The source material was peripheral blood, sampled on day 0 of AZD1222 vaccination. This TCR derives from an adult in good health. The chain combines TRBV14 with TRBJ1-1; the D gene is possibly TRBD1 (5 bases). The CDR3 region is CASSRGVQTEAFF. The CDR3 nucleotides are TGTGCCAGCAGCCGAGGGGTACAGACTGAAGCTTTCTTT.